This T cell receptor beta chain was captured in a study of cytomegalovirus exposure and HLA in healthy donors. Study-wide background: The 120 or so validation repertoires were produced on the same platform as the 550 to 750 repertoires of the first cohort. This was reported in a later analysis. Study results and caveats: Rare TCR sequences dominated, though some public TCRs recurred in many donors. The classifier reportedly diagnosed cytomegalovirus status with high specificity and sensitivity.

Repertoires were generated with immunoSEQ multiplex PCR, while TCRdb's copy carries only in-frame clones and drops some. The table includes 55,000 to 65,000 clones, roughly 96% detected once. With respect to this clone: Its antigen is still unknown. In the same sample, other DNA sequences code for this CDR3.

The germline V gene has CDR1 SGHNT and CDR2 YYREEE (reference sequence). CDR3 length: 15 residues. The J segment lost 3 bases and the V segment lost 0 bases, leaving 2 bases of the junction unmatched. The clonotype originates from a man younger than 35 in good health and CMV-seronegative. The chain uses TRBV5-4 and TRBJ2-1; 8 nucleotides line up with TRBD2. Sequenced material: PBMCs. The CDR3 sequence is CASSLGLAGYNEQFF. DNA for the CDR3: TGTGCCAGCAGCTTGGGCCTAGCGGGCTACAATGAGCAGTTCTTC.